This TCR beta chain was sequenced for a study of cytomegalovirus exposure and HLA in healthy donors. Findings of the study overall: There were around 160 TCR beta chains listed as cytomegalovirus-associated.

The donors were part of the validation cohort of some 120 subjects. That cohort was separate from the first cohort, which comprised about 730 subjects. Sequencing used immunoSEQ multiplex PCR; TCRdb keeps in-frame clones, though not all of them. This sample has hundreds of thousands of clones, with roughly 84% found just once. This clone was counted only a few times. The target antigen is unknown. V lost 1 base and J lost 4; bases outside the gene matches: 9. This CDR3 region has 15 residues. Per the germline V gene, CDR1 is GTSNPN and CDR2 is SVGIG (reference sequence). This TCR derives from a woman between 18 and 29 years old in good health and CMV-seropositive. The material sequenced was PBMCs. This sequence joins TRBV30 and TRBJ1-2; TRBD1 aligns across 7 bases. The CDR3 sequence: CAWSASGTDIYGYTF. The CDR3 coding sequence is TGTGCCTGGAGTGCTTCCGGGACAGATATCTATGGCTACACCTTC. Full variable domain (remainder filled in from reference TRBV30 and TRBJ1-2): SQTIHQWPATLVQPVGSPLSLECTVEGTSNPNLYWYRQAAGRGLQLLFYSVGIGQISSEVPQNLSASRPQDRQFILSSKKLLLSDSGFYLCAWSASGTDIYGYTFGSGTRLTVV.